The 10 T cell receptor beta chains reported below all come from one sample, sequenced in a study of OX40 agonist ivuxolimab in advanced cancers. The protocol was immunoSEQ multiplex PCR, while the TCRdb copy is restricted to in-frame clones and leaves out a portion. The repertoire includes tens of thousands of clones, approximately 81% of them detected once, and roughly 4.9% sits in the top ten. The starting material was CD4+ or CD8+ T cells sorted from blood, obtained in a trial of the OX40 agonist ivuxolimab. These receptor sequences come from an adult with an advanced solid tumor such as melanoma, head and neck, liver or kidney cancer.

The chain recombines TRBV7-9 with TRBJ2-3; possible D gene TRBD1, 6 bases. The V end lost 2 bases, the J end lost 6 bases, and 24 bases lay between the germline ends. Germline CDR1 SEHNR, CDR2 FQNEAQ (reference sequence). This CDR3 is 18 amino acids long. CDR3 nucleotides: TGTGCCAGCAGCTTAACACTAAGGACAGTACGCGCGTTGGATACGCAGTATTTT. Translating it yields CASSLTLRTVRALDTQYF.

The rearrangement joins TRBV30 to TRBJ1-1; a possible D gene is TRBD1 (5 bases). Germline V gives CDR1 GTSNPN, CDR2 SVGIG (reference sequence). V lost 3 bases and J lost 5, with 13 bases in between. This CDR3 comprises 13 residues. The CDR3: CAWSRADSTEAFF. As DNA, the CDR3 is TGTGCCTGGAGCAGGGCCGACAGTACTGAAGCTTTCTTT.

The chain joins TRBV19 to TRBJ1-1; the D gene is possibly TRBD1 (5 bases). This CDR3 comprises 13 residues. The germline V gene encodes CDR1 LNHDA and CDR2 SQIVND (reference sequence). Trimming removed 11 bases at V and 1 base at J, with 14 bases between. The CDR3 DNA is TGTGCCGCTCTCGGGCAGGGGAACACTGAAGCTTTCTTT. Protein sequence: CAALGQGNTEAFF.

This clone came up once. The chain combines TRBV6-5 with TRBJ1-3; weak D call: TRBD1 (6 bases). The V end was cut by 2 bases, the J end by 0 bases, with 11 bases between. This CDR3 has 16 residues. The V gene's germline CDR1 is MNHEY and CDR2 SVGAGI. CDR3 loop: CASSYGGAVSGNTIYF. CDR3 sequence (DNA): TGTGCCAGCAGTTACGGGGGGGCCGTCTCTGGAAACACCATATATTTT.

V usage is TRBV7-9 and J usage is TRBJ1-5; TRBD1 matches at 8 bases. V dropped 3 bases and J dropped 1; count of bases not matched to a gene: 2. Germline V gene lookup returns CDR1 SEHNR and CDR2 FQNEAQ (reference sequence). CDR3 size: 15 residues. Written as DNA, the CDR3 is TGTGCCAGCAGCTTTCAGGGGGCAAGCAATCAGCCCCAGCATTTT. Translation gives CASSFQGASNQPQHF.

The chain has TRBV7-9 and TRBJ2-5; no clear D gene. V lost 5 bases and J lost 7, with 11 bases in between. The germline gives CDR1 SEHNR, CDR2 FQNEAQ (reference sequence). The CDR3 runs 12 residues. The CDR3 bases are TGTGCCAGCAGCCAAAGCCCCGGGACCCAGTACTTC. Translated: CASSQSPGTQYF.

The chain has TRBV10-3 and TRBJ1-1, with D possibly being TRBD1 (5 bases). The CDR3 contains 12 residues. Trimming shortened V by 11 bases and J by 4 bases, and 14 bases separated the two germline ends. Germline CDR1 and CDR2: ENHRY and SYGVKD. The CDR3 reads CAVGAQGTEAFF. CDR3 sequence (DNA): TGTGCCGTCGGGGCCCAGGGCACTGAAGCTTTCTTT.

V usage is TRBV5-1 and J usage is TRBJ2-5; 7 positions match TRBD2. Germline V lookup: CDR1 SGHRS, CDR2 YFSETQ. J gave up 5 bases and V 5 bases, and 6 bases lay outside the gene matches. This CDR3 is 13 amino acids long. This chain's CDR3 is CASRKGEGETQYF. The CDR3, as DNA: TGCGCCAGCAGAAAAGGGGAGGGCGAGACCCAGTACTTC.

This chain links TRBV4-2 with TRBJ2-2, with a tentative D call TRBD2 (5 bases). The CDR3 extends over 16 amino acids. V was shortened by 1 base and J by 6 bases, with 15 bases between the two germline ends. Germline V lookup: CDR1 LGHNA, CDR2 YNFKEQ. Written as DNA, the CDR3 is TGTGCCAGCAGCCAAGTTATCAGGCTGGAGGCCGGGGAGCTGTTTTTT. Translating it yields CASSQVIRLEAGELFF.

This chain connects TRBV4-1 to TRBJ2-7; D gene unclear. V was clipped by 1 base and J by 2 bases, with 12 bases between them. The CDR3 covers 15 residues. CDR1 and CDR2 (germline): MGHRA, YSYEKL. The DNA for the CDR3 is TGCGCCAGCAGCCAAGGTCCGGATATAACCTACGAGCAGTACTTC. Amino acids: CASSQGPDITYEQYF.